Detailed here is one T cell receptor (beta chain). Its antigen is undetermined. The method was immunoSEQ multiplex PCR; TCRdb's version includes in-frame clones alone and lacks a portion of them. Counted here are about 110,000 clones, approximately 90% occurring once; the ten biggest clones make up 0.27%. This record comes from a study of OX40 agonist ivuxolimab in advanced cancers. Study background: Mean age approximately 55 years, range about 23 to 79; 82.7% male.

The timepoints at which blood was sampled were baseline, cycle 4 day 1, and cycle 7 day 1. Study outcomes and limitations: Expanded peripheral T-cell antigen specificity went undetermined.

The specimen was CD4+ or CD8+ T cells sorted from blood, collected in a trial of the OX40 agonist ivuxolimab. This receptor was taken from an adult with an advanced solid tumor such as melanoma, head and neck, liver or kidney cancer.

The CDR3 region has the DNA TGTGCCAGCAGCTTGGCGGGTAGGAGAAACATTCAGTACTTC. This encodes CASSLAGRRNIQYF. The V call is TRBV5-6, the J call TRBJ2-4; D call uncertain. The CDR3 runs to 14 residues. CDR1 and CDR2 from the germline V gene are SGHDT and YYEEEE. Trimming shortened V by 0 bases and J by 6 bases, and 10 bases separated the two germline ends.